This T cell receptor beta chain originates from a study of blood T cell repertoires in COVID-19. The wider study: COVID-19 samples, acute and convalescent, were from the United States, Italy and Spain. PBMCs, B-cell-depleted T cells, or T cells were the source of the cDNA or gDNA that made up the material.

Assay: immunoSEQ multiplex PCR; the TCRdb copy retains only in-frame clones and omits some. This sample has 100,000 to 140,000 clones, with 80% to 85% found just once. The CDR3 spans 14 residues. J gave up 6 bases and V 4 bases, and 2 bases lay outside the gene matches. Germline V gene sequence: CDR1 MGHDK, CDR2 SYGVNS. The J gene is TRBJ2-1, the V gene TRBV25-1; 11 positions agree with TRBD2. Source material: peripheral blood. The clonotype comes from a human donor in a cohort sampled during active COVID-19. The CDR3 here is CASSVLAGVNEQFF. The CDR3 nucleotides are TGTGCCAGCAGTGTACTAGCGGGAGTCAATGAGCAGTTCTTC.